This passage covers 10 T cell receptor beta chains from one sample sequenced in a study. TCRdb re-derived calls from the RT-PCR reads in MiXCR, one entry per CDR3 protein. The sample shows approximately 720,000 distinct CDR3 sequences, approximately 15% of them seen only once. Sequenced material: memory CD4+ T cells from blood. The origin of the receptors is a female donor in good health, serving as a healthy control.

This clonotype was recorded a few times. The chain couples TRBV5-5 to TRBJ1-6; D remains ambiguous. Trimming took off 3 bases at V and 10 bases at J, with 8 bases between the two ends. CDR1 is SGHKS, CDR2 YYEKEE, per germline (reference sequence). This CDR3 region has 12 residues. Here the CDR3 DNA reads TGTGCCAGCAGCTGGGGAGGGTCACCCCTCCACTTT. This encodes CASSWGGSPLHF.

This clonotype has only a few counts. The V call is TRBV20-1, the J call TRBJ1-1; D ambiguous. This CDR3 contains 13 residues. CDR1 and CDR2 from the germline V gene are DFQATT and SNEGSKA (reference sequence). The V and J ends lost 6 bases and 0 bases respectively, with 11 bases between them. The CDR3 region has the DNA TGCAGTGCCACCGACGTCATGAACACTGAAGCTTTCTTT. Protein product: CSATDVMNTEAFF.

This clonotype turned up a few times. This rearrangement joins TRBV2 to TRBJ2-3; D is undetermined. This CDR3 is built from 14 residues. Trimming left V 4 bases short and J 5 bases short, with 13 bases between. In germline, CDR1 is SNHLY, CDR2 FYNNEI. The CDR3: CASSGHFHGDTQYF. CDR3 DNA: TGTGCCAGCAGTGGCCACTTCCATGGAGATACGCAGTATTTT.

V usage is TRBV20-1 and J usage is TRBJ2-7; 13 bases are a match to TRBD2. The V segment lost 3 bases and the J segment 7 bases; nucleotides outside the gene matches: 6. CDR1 DFQATT and CDR2 SNEGSKA come from the germline V gene (reference sequence). The length of the CDR3 is 14 residues. CDR3 sequence: CSARSLAGGDEQYF. The CDR3 DNA reads TGCAGTGCTAGGTCACTAGCGGGAGGGGATGAGCAGTACTTC.

The chain links TRBV7-8 to TRBJ2-1; D not certain. Trimming shortened V by 2 bases and J by 2 bases, and 7 bases separated the two germline ends. CDR3 length equals 14 residues. Germline-derived CDR1 and CDR2 are SGHVS and FQNEAQ. The CDR3 here is CASSLRPAYNEQFF. The CDR3 region has the DNA TGTGCCAGCAGCTTACGACCAGCCTACAATGAGCAGTTCTTC.

This chain links TRBV5-4 with TRBJ2-7, with D possibly being TRBD2 (6 bases). Looked up from germline, CDR1 is SGHNT and CDR2 is YYREEE (reference sequence). The CDR3 covers 12 residues. Trimming shortened V by 2 bases and J by 6 bases, and 9 bases separated the two germline ends. The CDR3 loop is CASSFGSCEQYF. The CDR3 DNA reads as TGTGCCAGCAGCTTCGGGAGCTGCGAGCAGTACTTC.

There are many counts of this clonotype. This chain joins TRBV20-1 and TRBJ2-5; D remains ambiguous. Germline V CDR1 and CDR2: DFQATT, SNEGSKA (reference sequence). The CDR3 has 10 residues. The CDR3 region is CSAEVATQYF. In DNA form, the CDR3 reads TGCAGCGCCGAGGTGGCGACCCAGTACTTC.

A few counts support this clonotype. The genes are TRBV6-2 or TRBV6-3 and TRBJ2-7; D may be TRBD1 (5 bases). The CDR3 contains 14 residues. The V gene's germline CDR1 is MNHEY and CDR2 SVGEGT. V shed 10 bases and J shed 2 bases, with 18 bases lying between them. CDR3 sequence reads: CATKKGIVTYEQYF. The CDR3 DNA reads as TGTGCCACAAAAAAGGGGATCGTTACCTACGAGCAGTACTTC.

This clonotype was seen many times. The chain has TRBV6-5 and TRBJ1-5, with 11 nucleotides matching TRBD1. The V and J ends lost 6 bases and 7 bases, in that order; junction bases with no gene match: 5. Germline V gene lookup returns CDR1 MNHEY and CDR2 SVGAGI. This CDR3 is built from 14 residues. CDR3 protein: CASSSGQGAQPQHF. DNA of the CDR3: TGTGCCAGCAGCTCTGGACAGGGGGCCCAGCCCCAGCATTTT.

This clonotype was counted only a few times. This CDR3 reads CSVTQGTDTQYF. CDR3 nucleotides: TGCAGCGTGACACAGGGGACAGATACGCAGTATTTT. This sequence joins TRBV29-1 and TRBJ2-3, with 7 bases that match TRBD1. The ends lost 6 bases at V and 3 bases at J; junction bases unmatched: 3. Germline lookup yields CDR1 SQVTM and CDR2 ANQGSEA. The CDR3 length is 12 residues.